This record covers a single T cell receptor (beta chain). The antigen remains unidentified. This record belongs to a study of T cell responses to AZD1222 COVID-19 vaccine. Findings and caveats of the study: Females made up more of the donors, who were largely white British, and clonal diversity may have come out too low.

Only in-frame clones appear in the TCRdb table, and some are missing; sequencing was by immunoSEQ multiplex PCR. The data hold roughly 110,000 clones, with approximately 90% observed a single time. This TCR came from an adult who received the AZD1222 COVID-19 vaccine. The input for sequencing was peripheral blood, taken 28 days after the second AZD1222 dose.

The CDR3 DNA is TGTGCCAGCAGTCGACAGGGTGGATATGGCTACACCTTC. This sequence encodes CASSRQGGYGYTF. V usage is TRBV12-3 or TRBV12-4 and J usage is TRBJ1-2; 7 nucleotides line up with TRBD1. CDR3 length: 13 amino acids. Trimming at V came to 5 bases and at J to 5 bases, leaving 5 bases not matched to a gene.